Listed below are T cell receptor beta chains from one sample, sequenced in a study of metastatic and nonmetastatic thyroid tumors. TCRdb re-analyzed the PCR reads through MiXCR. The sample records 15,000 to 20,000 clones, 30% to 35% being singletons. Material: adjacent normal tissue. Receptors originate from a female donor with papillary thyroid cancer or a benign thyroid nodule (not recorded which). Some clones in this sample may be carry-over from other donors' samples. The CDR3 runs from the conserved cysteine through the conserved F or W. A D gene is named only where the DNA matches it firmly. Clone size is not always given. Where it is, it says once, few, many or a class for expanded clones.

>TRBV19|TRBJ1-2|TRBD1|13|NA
CASNPAGGNGYTF
TGTGCCAGTAACCCCGCAGGGGGTAATGGCTACACCTTC
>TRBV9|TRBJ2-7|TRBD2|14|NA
CASSVGAGGREQYF
TGTGCCAGCAGCGTAGGGGCGGGAGGCCGCGAGCAGTACTTC
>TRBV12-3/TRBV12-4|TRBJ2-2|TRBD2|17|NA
CASSLTSGRAYTGELFF
TGTGCCAGCAGTTTGACTAGCGGGAGGGCTTACACCGGGGAGCTGTTTTTT
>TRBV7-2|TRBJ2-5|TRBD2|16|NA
CASSFSSGEPQETQYF
TGTGCCAGCAGCTTTAGTAGCGGGGAACCCCAAGAGACACAGTACTTC
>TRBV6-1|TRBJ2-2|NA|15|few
CASSSNPYSTGELFF
TGTGCCAGCAGTTCGAACCCGTATAGCACCGGGGAGCTGTTTTTT
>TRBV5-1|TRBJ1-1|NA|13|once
CASSAQGNTEAFF
TGCGCCAGCAGCGCACAGGGGAACACTGAAGCTTTCTTT
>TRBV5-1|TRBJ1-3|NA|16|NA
CASSLGALGAGNTIYF
TGCGCCAGCAGCTTGGGGGCCTTGGGGGCTGGAAACACCATATATTTT
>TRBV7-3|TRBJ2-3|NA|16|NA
CASSLGARGGTGTQCF
TGTGCCAGCAGCTTGGGAGCGAGGGGTGGCACAGGTACGCAGTGTTTT
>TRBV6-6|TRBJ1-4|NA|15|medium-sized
CASSYGQLRDEKLFF
TGTGCCAGCAGTTACGGGCAGCTTCGGGATGAAAAACTGTTTTTT
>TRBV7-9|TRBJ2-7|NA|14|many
CASTLAGGEYEQYF
TGTGCCAGCACTCTGGCCGGGGGCGAGTACGAGCAGTACTTC
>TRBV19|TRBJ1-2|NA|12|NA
CASTERGGGYTF
TGTGCCAGTACCGAGCGGGGCGGTGGCTACACCTTC
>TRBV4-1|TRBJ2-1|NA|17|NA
CASSQGLLAMVYNEQFF
TGCGCCAGCAGCCAAGGGCTACTAGCAATGGTTTACAATGAGCAGTTCTTC
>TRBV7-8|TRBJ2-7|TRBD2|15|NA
CASSFRLANLYEQYF
TGTGCCAGCAGCTTCCGACTAGCGAACCTTTACGAGCAGTACTTC
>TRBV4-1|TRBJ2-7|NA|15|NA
CASSQDHAGTDEQYF
TGCGCCAGCAGCCAAGATCATGCAGGGACGGACGAGCAGTACTTC
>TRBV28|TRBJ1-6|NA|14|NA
CASSPIRGGFTLHF
TGTGCCAGCAGTCCTATACGGGGGGGTTTCACCCTCCACTTT
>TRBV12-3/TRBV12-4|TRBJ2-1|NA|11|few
CASSRQDEQFF
TGTGCCAGCAGTCGGCAGGATGAGCAGTTCTTC
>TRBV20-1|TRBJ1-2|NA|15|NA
CSPPTPRNSGHGYTF
TGCAGTCCACCCACACCCCGGAACTCAGGCCATGGCTACACCTTC
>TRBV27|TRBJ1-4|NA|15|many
CASSSWGAANEKLFF
TGTGCCAGCAGTTCCTGGGGAGCGGCTAATGAAAAACTGTTTTTT
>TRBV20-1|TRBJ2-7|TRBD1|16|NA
CSAPSSEGARFYEQYF
TGCAGTGCTCCATCGTCTGAGGGGGCGCGCTTCTACGAGCAGTACTTC
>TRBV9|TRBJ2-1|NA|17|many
CASSVEGRDPSYNEQFF
TGTGCCAGCAGCGTAGAAGGGCGGGACCCCTCCTACAATGAGCAGTTCTTC
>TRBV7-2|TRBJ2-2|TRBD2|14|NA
CASSAGLGVGELFF
TGTGCCAGCAGCGCGGGACTAGGGGTCGGGGAGCTGTTTTTT
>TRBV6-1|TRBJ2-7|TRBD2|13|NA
CASMELAGGGQHF
TGTGCCAGCATGGAACTAGCGGGAGGGGGGCAGCACTTC
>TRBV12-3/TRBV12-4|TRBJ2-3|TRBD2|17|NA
CASSLGGLAVSTDTQYF
TGTGCCAGCAGCCTTGGGGGACTAGCGGTCAGCACAGATACGCAGTATTTT
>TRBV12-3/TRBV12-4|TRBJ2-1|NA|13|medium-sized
CASRWGAANEQFF
TGTGCCAGCAGGTGGGGGGCCGCCAATGAGCAGTTCTTC
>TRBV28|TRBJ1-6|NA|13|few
CATWGRRNSPLHF
TGTGCCACCTGGGGACGGCGAAATTCACCCCTCCACTTT
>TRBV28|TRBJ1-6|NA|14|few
CASALSGDNSPLHF
TGTGCCAGCGCACTTTCAGGGGATAATTCACCCCTCCACTTT
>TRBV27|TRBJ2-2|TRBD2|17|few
CASVRQASGRYKGELFF
TGTGCCAGCGTTCGACAGGCTAGCGGGAGGTATAAGGGGGAGCTGTTTTTT
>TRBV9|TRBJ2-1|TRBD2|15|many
CASSVGGTLYNEQFF
TGTGCCAGCAGTGTGGGGGGGACCCTATACAATGAGCAGTTCTTC
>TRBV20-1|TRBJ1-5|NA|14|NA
CSARNPEGNQPQHF
TGCAGTGCTAGAAACCCGGAGGGCAATCAGCCCCAGCATTTT
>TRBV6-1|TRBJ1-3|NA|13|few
CASLGTNGNTIYF
TGTGCCAGCCTCGGTACGAACGGAAACACCATATATTTT
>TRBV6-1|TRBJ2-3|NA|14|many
CASTSGGSTDTRYF
TGTGCCAGCACTTCCGGGGGAAGCACAGATACGCGGTATTTT
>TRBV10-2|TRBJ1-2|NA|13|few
CASSERQGGGYTF
TGCGCCAGCAGTGAGAGGCAGGGTGGTGGCTACACCTTC
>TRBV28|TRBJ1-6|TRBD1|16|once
CASSSRQGVFKTPLPF
TGTGCCAGCAGTTCACGCCAGGGGGTGTTTAAGACACCCCTCCCCTTT
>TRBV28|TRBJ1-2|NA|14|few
CASSRELGIYGYTF
TGTGCCAGCAGTCGTGAATTGGGTATCTATGGCTACACCTTC
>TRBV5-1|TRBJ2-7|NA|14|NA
CASSLVQEPWEQYF
TGCGCCAGCAGCTTGGTTCAGGAACCATGGGAGCAGTACTTC
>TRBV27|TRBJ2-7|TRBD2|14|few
CASSLVSSGNEQYF
TGTGCCAGCAGCCTCGTCTCTAGCGGGAACGAGCAGTACTTC
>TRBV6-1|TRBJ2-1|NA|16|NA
CASRTQWAYAQNEQLF
TGTGCCAGCAGGACACAGTGGGCCTATGCACAGAATGAGCAGCTCTTC
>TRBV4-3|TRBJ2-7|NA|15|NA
CARSQANGLNYEQYF
TGCGCCAGAAGCCAGGCAAACGGGCTAAATTACGAGCAGTACTTC
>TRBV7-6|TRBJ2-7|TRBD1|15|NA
CASSLSTGDGNEQYF
TGTGCCAGCAGCTTATCGACAGGGGACGGGAATGAGCAGTACTTC
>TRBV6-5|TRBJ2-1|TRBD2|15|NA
CASSSAGTSGIEQFF
TGTGCCAGCAGTTCAGCCGGGACTAGCGGGATAGAGCAGTTCTTC
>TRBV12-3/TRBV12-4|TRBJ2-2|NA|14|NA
CASSLALVIGELFF
TGTGCCAGCAGTTTAGCGCTGGTCATTGGGGAGCTGTTTTTT
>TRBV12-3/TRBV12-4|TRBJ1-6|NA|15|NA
CASSKTEPNNSPLHF
TGTGCCAGCAGCAAAACAGAACCAAATAATTCACCCCTCCACTTT
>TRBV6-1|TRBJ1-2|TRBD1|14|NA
CASSPGQGSYGYTF
TGTGCCAGCAGTCCGGGACAGGGGTCCTATGGCTACACCTTC
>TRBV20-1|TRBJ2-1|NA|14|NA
CSARRSEGRYEQFF
TGCAGTGCTAGGAGATCGGAGGGCCGGTATGAGCAGTTCTTC
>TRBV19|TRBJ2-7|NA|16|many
CASSPKGRANSYEQYF
TGTGCCAGTAGCCCCAAGGGACGGGCCAACTCCTACGAGCAGTACTTC
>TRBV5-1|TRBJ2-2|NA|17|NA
CASSFTSGTSNTGELFF
TGCGCCAGCAGCTTCACCTCCGGGACTTCGAACACCGGGGAGCTGTTTTTT
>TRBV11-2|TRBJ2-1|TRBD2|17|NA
CASSVRPPGLIYNEQFF
TGTGCCAGCAGCGTCCGTCCTCCGGGACTAATCTACAATGAGCAGTTCTTC
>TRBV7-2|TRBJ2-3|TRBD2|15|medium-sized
CASSLEAGGRGTQYF
TGTGCCAGCAGCTTAGAAGCGGGGGGGCGGGGTACGCAGTATTTT
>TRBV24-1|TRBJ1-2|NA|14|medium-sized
CATSETGQGYGYTF
TGTGCCACCAGTGAGACGGGGCAGGGCTATGGCTACACCTTC
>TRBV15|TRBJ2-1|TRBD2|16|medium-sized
CATSRETGGASNEQFF
TGTGCCACCAGCCGAGAGACCGGGGGGGCGTCTAATGAGCAGTTCTTC